Below are 28 T cell receptor beta chains sequenced from a single sample in a study of T cell responses to AZD1222 COVID-19 vaccine. This table comes from immunoSEQ multiplex PCR, and its TCRdb copy is limited to in-frame clones, with some not included. The sample contains more than 140,000 clones, approximately 90% of which appear only once. The source was peripheral blood, collected on day 0 of AZD1222 vaccination. Receptors were obtained from an adult in good health.

This chain uses TRBV5-1 with TRBJ2-1; 7 nucleotides line up with TRBD2. Germline values: CDR1 SGHRS, CDR2 YFSETQ. This CDR3 has 16 amino acids. Germline trimming cut 0 bases from V and 0 bases from J; bases unmatched to any gene: 3. CDR3 region: CASSLASGYSYNEQFF. The CDR3, as DNA: TGCGCCAGCAGCTTGGCTAGCGGATACTCCTACAATGAGCAGTTCTTC.

The CDR3 loop reads CASSYGVSYNEQFF. The CDR3 DNA follows: TGTGCCAGCAGTTACGGGGTTTCCTACAATGAGCAGTTCTTC. V usage is TRBV6-5 and J usage is TRBJ2-1, with D unclear. CDR1 MNHEY and CDR2 SVGAGI come from the germline V gene. Trimming took 2 bases from V and 1 from J, leaving 6 bases between them. The CDR3 extends over 14 amino acids.

The chain has TRBV30 and TRBJ1-1, with D unclear. Trimming cost V 3 bases and J 2 bases, with 13 bases left between them. Germline V gene lookup returns CDR1 GTSNPN and CDR2 SVGIG (reference sequence). The CDR3 has 14 residues. CDR3 sequence reads: CAWRRNRINTEAFF. CDR3 DNA sequence: TGTGCCTGGAGGCGAAATAGGATAAACACTGAAGCTTTCTTT.

The chain has TRBV6-6 and TRBJ1-6, with a possible D match to TRBD1 (6 bases). CDR1 MNHNY and CDR2 SVGAGI come from the germline V gene (reference sequence). Trimming removed 7 bases from V and 0 bases from J, with 10 bases in between. The CDR3 loop spans 15 amino acids. In DNA, the CDR3 is TGTGCCAGCACCCCGGACAGCTCCTATAATTCACCCCTCCACTTT. It yields the protein CASTPDSSYNSPLHF.

V gene TRBV28 combines with J gene TRBJ1-2; the D is unclear. Germline-derived CDR1 and CDR2 are MDHEN and SYDVKM. Trimming cost V 6 bases and J 6 bases, with 11 bases left between them. This CDR3 is 12 amino acids long. The CDR3 sequence is CASSGLLNGYTF. The CDR3 DNA follows: TGTGCCAGCAGCGGCTTGCTAAATGGCTACACCTTC.

This rearrangement joins TRBV2 to TRBJ2-5, with D uncertain. Germline loops: CDR1 SNHLY, CDR2 FYNNEI. Trimming pared 0 bases from V and 7 bases from J, leaving 9 bases between. CDR3 length: 13 amino acids. The CDR3, as DNA: TGTGCCAGCAGTGAAGCGCAGATCGGGACCCAGTACTTC. This encodes CASSEAQIGTQYF.

The V gene is TRBV15, the J gene TRBJ1-1; 10 bases line up with TRBD1. After removal of 5 bases from V and 6 bases from J, the junction contained 9 bases not matched to a gene. The CDR3 consists of 15 residues. The germline V gene encodes CDR1 LNHNV and CDR2 YYDKDF (reference sequence). CDR3 nucleotide sequence: TGTGCCACCAGCGATCCGGGACAGGGGAAGTCTGAAGCTTTCTTT. It translates to CATSDPGQGKSEAFF. Variable domain in full (rest from reference TRBV15 and TRBJ1-1): DAMVIQNPRYQVTQFGKPVTLSCSQTLNHNVMYWYQQKSSQAPKLLFHYYDKDFNNEADTPDNFQSRRPNTSFCFLDIRSPGLGDTAMYLCATSDPGQGKSEAFFGQGTRLTVV.

The chain couples TRBV19 to TRBJ1-2; tentatively, D is TRBD1 (6 bases). Germline CDR1 is LNHDA and CDR2 is SQIVND (reference sequence). Trimming removed 3 bases from V and 4 bases from J, with 12 bases in between. CDR3 length equals 14 residues. In nucleotides, the CDR3 is TGTGCCAGTAGTATGGGGGACACCTCCTATGGCTACACCTTC. Amino acid sequence: CASSMGDTSYGYTF.

The sample holds a few counts of this clone. The chain combines TRBV19 with TRBJ2-3, with D possibly being TRBD1 (5 bases). The V end lost 4 bases, the J end lost 6 bases, and 14 bases lay between the germline ends. The CDR3 consists of 14 residues. CDR1 and CDR2 from the germline V gene are LNHDA and SQIVND (reference sequence). The CDR3 sequence: CASSTRADWDTQYF. The CDR3 DNA reads as TGTGCCAGTAGTACCAGGGCAGATTGGGATACGCAGTATTTT.

The rearrangement joins TRBV3-1 (or the pseudogene TRBV3-2) to TRBJ2-5; D possibly uses TRBD1 or TRBD2 (6 bases each). The CDR3 is made up of 15 amino acids. Germline loops: CDR1 LGHDT, CDR2 YNNKEL (reference sequence). V shed 2 bases and J shed 5 bases, with 15 bases lying between them. Written as DNA, the CDR3 is TGTGCCAGCAGCCAACGCATCGGGGGCCCGGAGACCCAGTACTTC. As protein: CASSQRIGGPETQYF.

The rearrangement joins TRBV4-2 to TRBJ1-6; D is perhaps TRBD1 (5 bases). The germline V gene encodes CDR1 LGHNA and CDR2 YNFKEQ. V was clipped by 1 base and J by 0 bases, with 13 bases between them. The CDR3 runs 18 residues. CDR3 coding DNA: TGTGCCAGCAGCCAAGTGACAGCCTCGAGCTCCTATAATTCACCCCTCCACTTT. Protein product: CASSQVTASSSYNSPLHF.

The chain is built from TRBV7-2 and TRBJ2-6; TRBD1 aligns across 7 bases. V gave up 3 bases and J gave up 2 bases; unmatched junction bases: 1. Germline V CDR1 and CDR2: SGHTA, FQGNSA. CDR3 length: 15 residues. CDR3 nucleotide sequence: TGTGCCAGCAGCTTTGACAGGGCTGGGGCCAACGTCCTGACTTTC. Encoded protein: CASSFDRAGANVLTF.

The genes are TRBV28 and TRBJ2-7; no definite D call. CDR3 length: 14 amino acids. CDR1 MDHEN and CDR2 SYDVKM come from the germline V gene. V gave up 7 bases and J gave up 0 bases, with 13 bases separating them. CDR3 coding DNA: TGTGCCAGCACCCCGGACGGAAGCTCCTACGAGCAGTACTTC. Its translation: CASTPDGSSYEQYF.

V and J are TRBV5-6 and TRBJ2-1; 7 nucleotides agree with TRBD1. With V trimmed by 4 bases and J by 3 bases, 10 bases remained unmatched. The CDR3 loop spans 16 amino acids. Germline V lookup: CDR1 SGHDT, CDR2 YYEEEE. The CDR3 here is CASSAPQGVLYNEQFF. The CDR3 nucleotides read TGTGCCAGCAGCGCGCCGCAGGGGGTTCTCTACAATGAGCAGTTCTTC. Looking up the rest from reference TRBV5-6 and TRBJ2-1 gives the full variable domain: DAGVTQSPTHLIKTRGQQVTLRCSPKSGHDTVSWYQQALGQGPQFIFQYYEEEERQRGNFPDRFSGHQFPNYSSELNVNALLLGDSALYLCASSAPQGVLYNEQFFGPGTRLTVL.

The chain carries TRBV7-2 and TRBJ2-1; 11 positions match TRBD2. The CDR3 has 15 amino acids. V shed 5 bases, J shed 5 bases, and the junction held 5 bases outside the gene matches. Germline CDR1 reads SGHTA; CDR2 reads FQGNSA. The CDR3 here is CASSLGLAGNNEQFF. The CDR3, as DNA: TGTGCCAGCAGCCTTGGACTAGCGGGCAACAATGAGCAGTTCTTC.

The genes are TRBV5-1 and TRBJ2-1; the match to TRBD2 covers 8 bases. J gave up 6 bases and V 2 bases, and 10 bases lay outside the gene matches. In germline, CDR1 is SGHRS, CDR2 YFSETQ. The CDR3 runs 16 residues. The CDR3 coding sequence is TGCGCCAGCAGCTTCCCTCAACGGGAGGGCCTCAATGAGCAGTTCTTC. Its protein is CASSFPQREGLNEQFF.

The V call is TRBV15, the J call TRBJ2-7; TRBD1 matches 9 bases. The V gene end was trimmed by 9 bases and the J gene end by 3 bases; junction bases not matched to a gene: 9. Germline-derived CDR1 and CDR2 are LNHNV and YYDKDF (reference sequence). The CDR3 runs to 14 residues. The CDR3 is CATNPGTGFYEQYF. DNA for the CDR3: TGTGCCACTAACCCCGGGACAGGGTTCTACGAGCAGTACTTC.

V and J are TRBV3-1 (or the pseudogene TRBV3-2) and TRBJ2-5, with 9 bases lining up with TRBD2. V shed 0 bases, J shed 6 bases, and the junction held 11 bases outside the gene matches. The CDR3 has 17 amino acids. Germline CDR1 is LGHDT and CDR2 is YNNKEL (reference sequence). This chain's CDR3 is CASSQEKSGRFEKTQYF. Here the CDR3 DNA reads TGTGCCAGCAGCCAAGAGAAAAGCGGGAGGTTTGAAAAGACCCAGTACTTC.

This chain uses TRBV27 with TRBJ1-2, with D maybe TRBD1 (5 bases). The CDR3 sequence is 14 residues long. Germline CDR1 MNHEY, CDR2 SMNVEV (reference sequence). Trimming took 6 bases from V and 3 from J, leaving 14 bases between them. Written as DNA, the CDR3 is TGTGCCAGCAGCCTAGGCCGGGACGACTATGGCTACACCTTC. Protein sequence: CASSLGRDDYGYTF.

This chain links TRBV30 with TRBJ2-7; no clear D. The germline gives CDR1 GTSNPN, CDR2 SVGIG (reference sequence). With 0 bases removed from V and 0 bases from J, the gap between germline ends came to 9 bases. This CDR3 has 14 residues. CDR3 DNA sequence: TGTGCCTGGAGTGTGGGTTGGGGCTCCTACGAGCAGTACTTC. Translated: CAWSVGWGSYEQYF.

The V and J genes are TRBV28 and TRBJ2-7; D is unresolved. Trimming shortened V by 4 bases and J by 0 bases, and 19 bases separated the two germline ends. The germline CDR1 and CDR2 sequences are MDHEN and SYDVKM. This CDR3 comprises 17 residues. The CDR3 coding sequence is TGTGCCAGCAGTTCTTTCTCTTGGGCCCAGTCCTCCTACGAGCAGTACTTC. Its protein is CASSSFSWAQSSYEQYF.

J is TRBJ2-5 and V is TRBV6-2 or TRBV6-3; D might be TRBD1 or TRBD2, each matching 5 bases. V was trimmed by 0 bases and J by 3 bases, leaving 17 bases between them. This CDR3 contains 17 residues. The germline CDR1 and CDR2 sequences are MNHEY and SVGEGT. CDR3: CASSYSGVQMGKETQYF. As DNA, the CDR3 is TGTGCCAGCAGTTACTCGGGGGTCCAAATGGGGAAAGAGACCCAGTACTTC.

The chain joins TRBV12-3 or TRBV12-4 to TRBJ1-1; no firm D call. V was clipped by 3 bases and J by 1 base, with 6 bases between them. The CDR3 is 13 amino acids. CDR3 DNA: TGTGCCAGCAGTTTTGGGCGGAACACTGAAGCTTTCTTT. It specifies CASSFGRNTEAFF.

This clone was seen a few times. V gene TRBV28 combines with J gene TRBJ2-1, with TRBD2 identical over 8 bases. The length of the CDR3 is 17 residues. Trimming removed 0 bases from V and 1 base from J; junction bases left unmatched: 5. The germline V gene has CDR1 MDHEN and CDR2 SYDVKM. The CDR3 region is CASSLWSSGYSYNEQFF. The CDR3 coding sequence is TGTGCCAGCAGTTTATGGTCTAGCGGGTATTCCTACAATGAGCAGTTCTTC.

The chain has TRBV4-1 and TRBJ1-3, with 7 bases that match TRBD1. With 5 bases clipped from V and 5 bases from J, the junction kept 6 bases outside the gene matches. CDR1 and CDR2 (germline): MGHRA, YSYEKL. This CDR3 is built from 14 residues. The CDR3 nucleotides are TGCGCCAGCAGCGAGACAGGGAGGAGAAACACCATATATTTT. Residues: CASSETGRRNTIYF.

The V and J genes are TRBV4-3 and TRBJ1-5, with a tentative D call TRBD1 (5 bases). Per the germline V gene, CDR1 is LGHNA and CDR2 is YSLEER. This CDR3 is 14 amino acids long. Trimming shortened V by 0 bases and J by 2 bases, and 5 bases separated the two germline ends. The CDR3 nucleotides are TGCGCCAGCAGCCAAGAGACAGGCAATCAGCCCCAGCATTTT. It specifies CASSQETGNQPQHF.

This clone was counted once. V gene TRBV29-1 combines with J gene TRBJ1-3; the match to TRBD1 covers 8 bases. The CDR3 is made up of 12 amino acids. Germline lookup yields CDR1 SQVTM and CDR2 ANQGSEA. J was trimmed by 6 bases and V by 7 bases; bases with no gene match: 5. CDR3 bases: TGCAGCGCCACGACAGGGGAAAACACCATATATTTT. Amino acid sequence: CSATTGENTIYF. Full variable domain (rest looked up from reference TRBV29-1 and TRBJ1-3): SAVISQKPSRDICQRGTSLTIQCQVDSQVTMMFWYRQQPGQSLTLIATANQGSEATYESGFVIDKFPISRPNLTFSTLTVSNMSPEDSSIYLCSATTGENTIYFGEGSWLTVV.

This clone has a single count. The V gene is TRBV20-1, the J gene TRBJ2-3; 9 bases match TRBD2. The V gene end was trimmed by 3 bases and the J gene end by 2 bases; junction bases not matched to a gene: 3. Germline lookup yields CDR1 DFQATT and CDR2 SNEGSKA (reference sequence). The CDR3 contains 14 residues. The CDR3 reads CSASGLATTDTQYF. The CDR3 coding sequence is TGCAGTGCTAGTGGACTAGCGACCACAGATACGCAGTATTTT.